The TCR beta chain described here comes from a study of shared clonotypes between healthy human individuals. V lost 0 bases and J lost 8; bases outside the gene matches: 7. Germline CDR1 SGHRS, CDR2 YFSETQ. CDR3 size: 15 residues. All donors were healthy HIV-negative adults lacking recent acute infections or vaccinations. TCRdb's table, derived via immunoSEQ multiplex PCR, lists solely in-frame clones and lacks some. The sample comprises about 1.1 million clones, 77% of which are singletons, and about 0.89% rests with the top ten. This chain links TRBV5-1 with TRBJ1-4; 7 nucleotides agree with TRBD1. The sample was memory CD4+ T cells from PBMCs. The subset: CD45RA-negative fraction. The TCR sequence derives from a man aged 18 to 30 in good health. Some clones in this sample may be carry-over from other donors' samples. The CDR3 reads CASSLEGQEGEKLFF. CDR3 coding DNA: TGCGCCAGCAGCTTGGAAGGACAGGAGGGGGAAAAACTGTTTTTT.